This TCR beta chain was recovered during a study of radiotherapy plus CTLA-4 blockade in lung cancer. The length of the CDR3 is 17 residues. Here immunoSEQ multiplex PCR was the method, and the copy in TCRdb shows in-frame clones only, minus some. The table shows tens of thousands of clones, with approximately 80% occurring only once. The sample in question was peripheral blood, obtained from a patient treated with radiotherapy plus ipilimumab. The TCR sequence derives from a human donor with non-small cell lung cancer whose response to radiotherapy plus ipilimumab could not be evaluated. V and J are TRBV12-2 and TRBJ2-4; no check of the table's D call, TRBD1, against the DNA was made. TRBV12-2 is designated a pseudogene. The CDR3 protein is CASRLEGRGLAKNIQYF. The CDR3, as DNA: TGTGCAAGTCGCTTAGAAGGCAGGGGCTTAGCCAAAAACATTCAGTACTTC.